This T cell receptor beta chain derives from a study of cytotoxic CD8 clonotypes in ibrutinib-treated CLL. The authors obtained around 2 micrograms of genomic DNA from cryopreserved PBMCs for TCR beta libraries. Sequencing used immunoSEQ multiplex PCR; TCRdb keeps in-frame clones, though not all of them. The sample records tens of thousands of clones, roughly three quarters being singletons. In germline, CDR1 is LNHDA, CDR2 SQIVND (reference sequence). CDR3 length: 13 amino acids. The V gene end was trimmed by 7 bases and the J gene end by 2 bases; junction bases not matched to a gene: 2. Points from the study as a whole: T-cell clonality at baseline went above that of age-matched healthy donors and rose and fell with circulating CD8+ T-cell counts. Clonality increased at ibrutinib response, then returned toward baseline at progression.

This clone showed up just a few times. Its antigen is unidentified. Material: PBMCs, obtained after 12 months of ibrutinib treatment. This chain connects TRBV19 to TRBJ1-5, with TRBD1 identical over 7 bases. The clonotype comes from a human donor with chronic lymphocytic leukemia. The CDR3 spells CASNDRGNQPQHF. The DNA of the CDR3 is TGTGCCAGTAATGACAGGGGCAATCAGCCCCAGCATTTT.